This paragraph covers one TCR beta chain sequence. Its matching antigen is unknown. Although they were nominally healthy when sampled, donors likely had unrecorded immune exposures. The data originate from a study of cytomegalovirus exposure and HLA in healthy donors. Regarding the study as a whole: Highly shared sequence variants in one cluster were likely a sequencing artifact. Common viral pathogens seemed to be connected with several of the most significant clusters, according to a later analysis. Some V segments, TRBV6-2 and TRBV6-3 among them, were indistinguishable and were therefore excluded.

This PCR relied on a set of 60 Vbeta primers and 13 Jbeta primers. Clones were sequenced by immunoSEQ multiplex PCR, and TCRdb holds only the in-frame ones, with some missing. This table has about 180,000 clones, more than 65% appearing once. The CDR3 totals 15 residues. CDR1 MNHEY and CDR2 SMNVEV come from the germline V gene (reference sequence). This clonotype was sampled from a woman aged 30 to 39 in good health and CMV-seropositive. This chain joins TRBV27 and TRBJ2-5, with 7 bases aligning to TRBD1. With the DNA end fitting TRBJ2-7 better, the J assignment may be wrong. Sequencing was performed on PBMCs. DNA for the CDR3: TGTGCCAGCAGTTTTAGGGGGCGAACGTCCTACGAGCAGTACTTC. Translated, it gives CASSFRGRTSYEQYF.